This section outlines one T cell receptor beta chain sequence together with its context. Its antigen is undetermined. The CDR3 sequence is 13 residues long. CDR1 is MNHNS, CDR2 SASEGT, per germline. Trimming took off 3 bases at V and 6 bases at J, with 10 bases between the two ends. This record comes from a study of TIL therapy for anti-PD-1-resistant metastatic lung cancer. Study in general: Patients had a median age of almost 55 years (range about 35-75). Several tumors were EGFR-mutant and two were ALK-rearranged.

Study-level points and caveats: TIL clonotype persistence in blood showed no apparent association with response. Patients were highly selected, enriched for treatment-naive, never-smoker and oncogene-addicted cases.

The sample's time point: pre-treatment sample, taken before nivolumab and TIL therapy. The libraries were made with immunoSEQ v3. Assay: immunoSEQ multiplex PCR; the TCRdb copy retains only in-frame clones and omits some. The profile shows tens of thousands of clones, about 79% of them singletons. The chain combines TRBV6-1 with TRBJ2-3; D remains unclear. The clonotype was recovered from a person aged 30 to 80 with non-small cell lung cancer. This specimen was blood, taken at baseline. The CDR3 spells CASSEVSFDTQYF. The CDR3 region has the DNA TGTGCCAGCAGTGAGGTATCGTTTGATACGCAGTATTTT.